The 24 T cell receptor beta chains below were found in one sample sequenced in a study of OX40 agonist ivuxolimab in advanced cancers. Profiled with immunoSEQ multiplex PCR; TCRdb holds only in-frame clones, not every one. The data contain about 19,000 clones, roughly 70% of them singletons. Sample: CD4+ or CD8+ T cells sorted from blood, taken in a trial of the OX40 agonist ivuxolimab. The receptors come from an adult with an advanced solid tumor such as melanoma, head and neck, liver or kidney cancer.

The chain uses TRBV2 and TRBJ2-2; tentative D call: TRBD2 (5 bases). Per the germline V gene, CDR1 is SNHLY and CDR2 is FYNNEI. Trimming took 2 bases from V and 4 from J, leaving 14 bases between them. The CDR3 has 16 residues. CDR3 in amino acids: CASSERVRAATGELFF. The CDR3, as DNA: TGTGCCAGCAGTGAAAGGGTGAGGGCGGCCACCGGGGAGCTGTTTTTT. Looking up the rest from reference TRBV2 and TRBJ2-2 gives the full variable domain: EPEVTQTPSHQVTQMGQEVILRCVPISNHLYFYWYRQILGQKVEFLVSFYNNEISEKSEIFDDQFSVERPDGSNFTLKIRSTKLEDSAMYFCASSERVRAATGELFFGEGSRLTVL.

The chain employs TRBV5-4 and TRBJ2-1; D call uncertain. The CDR3 runs 13 residues. Germline loops: CDR1 SGHNT, CDR2 YYREEE (reference sequence). Trimming cost V 1 base and J 6 bases, with 8 bases left between them. The CDR3 reads CASSLSYPNEQFF. In DNA, the CDR3 is TGTGCCAGCAGCTTGAGCTACCCCAATGAGCAGTTCTTC.

V usage is TRBV19 and J usage is TRBJ2-3; 9 bases align to TRBD1. With V trimmed by 6 bases and J by 3 bases, 10 bases remained unmatched. Per germline, CDR1 LNHDA and CDR2 SQIVND (reference sequence). The CDR3 is made up of 16 amino acids. CDR3 amino acids: CASRVGGQGLTDTQYF. As DNA, the CDR3 is TGTGCCAGTAGGGTCGGCGGACAGGGGCTTACAGATACGCAGTATTTT.

The rearrangement joins TRBV6-1 to TRBJ2-3; 12 nucleotides line up with TRBD2. The CDR3 runs to 15 residues. V shed 1 base, J shed 4 bases, and the junction held 0 bases outside the gene matches. In germline, CDR1 is MNHNS, CDR2 SASEGT. This CDR3 reads CASSEGTSGADTQYF. The CDR3 DNA is TGTGCCAGCAGTGAAGGGACTAGCGGGGCAGATACGCAGTATTTT.

V is TRBV29-1 and J is TRBJ2-7; 7 bases are shared with TRBD2. V gave up 5 bases and J gave up 3 bases; unmatched junction bases: 4. The CDR3 runs 12 residues. The germline V gene encodes CDR1 SQVTM and CDR2 ANQGSEA. In DNA form, the CDR3 reads TGCAGCGTTTCAGCGGGGAGCTACGAGCAGTACTTC. This codes for CSVSAGSYEQYF.

By sample fraction, this clone is medium-sized (0.01 to 0.1%). The same CDR3 arises from other DNA sequences in this sample as well. The chain combines TRBV10-3 with TRBJ1-5, with D perhaps TRBD1 (5 bases). V lost 8 bases and J lost 8, with 13 bases in between. The CDR3 has 12 residues. Germline V lookup: CDR1 ENHRY, CDR2 SYGVKD. This CDR3 is CAIGGGWEPQHF. Here the CDR3 DNA reads TGTGCCATCGGTGGGGGGTGGGAGCCCCAGCATTTT.

The chain joins TRBV5-1 to TRBJ2-1, with D possibly TRBD1 on 6 matching bases. Trimming took off 1 base at V and 9 bases at J, with 8 bases between the two ends. The CDR3 loop spans 12 amino acids. Per the germline V gene, CDR1 is SGHRS and CDR2 is YFSETQ. The CDR3 sequence is CASSLMGAEQFF. The DNA of the CDR3 is TGCGCCAGCAGCTTGATGGGGGCTGAGCAGTTCTTC.

This clone was recorded once. This chain uses TRBV7-6 with TRBJ2-7, with D hard to call. Trimming shortened V by 0 bases and J by 6 bases, and 9 bases separated the two germline ends. The CDR3 has 13 residues. Germline CDR1 and CDR2: SGHVS and FNYEAQ. CDR3 amino acids: CASSLAVAGEQYF. The CDR3 DNA reads as TGTGCCAGCAGCTTAGCGGTAGCTGGCGAGCAGTACTTC.

The chain employs TRBV27 and TRBJ2-1; 13 bases are shared with TRBD2. Per germline, CDR1 MNHEY and CDR2 SMNVEV (reference sequence). The CDR3 sequence is 20 residues long. V trimming: 3 bases; J trimming: 4 bases; junction bases outside the gene matches: 15. The CDR3 DNA is TGTGCCAGCAGTTTGCGAGGACTAGCGGGAGTTGTGGGGATTTACAATGAGCAGTTCTTC. Amino acids: CASSLRGLAGVVGIYNEQFF.

Of note for this clone: At one boundary the junction diverges from the germline segment, which might be a read error. The J gene is TRBJ2-1, the V gene TRBV7-7; 9 nucleotides align to TRBD2. CDR3 length: 17 amino acids. CDR1 SSHAT and CDR2 FNYEAQ come from the germline V gene (reference sequence). CDR3 sequence (DNA): TGTGCTAGCACCCATGTAGCGGGGGACTTGAATTACAATGAGCAGTTCTTC. This codes for CASTHVAGDLNYNEQFF.

The rearrangement links TRBV27 to TRBJ2-2, with D hard to call. The germline gives CDR1 MNHEY, CDR2 SMNVEV (reference sequence). V lost 2 bases to trimming and J lost 1 base, with 5 bases between them. The CDR3 has 14 amino acids. CDR3: CASSLMGNTGELFF. The CDR3, as DNA: TGTGCCAGCAGTTTAATGGGGAACACCGGGGAGCTGTTTTTT.

The CDR3 protein is CASSQRGLGGTQYF. The CDR3 DNA follows: TGCGCCAGCAGCCAAAGGGGCTTAGGGGGTACGCAGTATTTT. This chain uses TRBV4-3 with TRBJ2-3; a weak D match, TRBD1 (6 bases). The V end was cut by 2 bases, the J end by 8 bases, with 14 bases between. Germline V gene lookup returns CDR1 LGHNA and CDR2 YSLEER. The CDR3 contains 14 residues.

The chain links TRBV18 to TRBJ1-1, with a tentative D call TRBD1 (5 bases). The V end lost 6 bases, the J end lost 1 base, and 6 bases lay between the germline ends. CDR3 size: 12 residues. Germline V lookup: CDR1 KGHSH, CDR2 LQKENI. CDR3 in amino acids: CASSGGNTEAFF. The CDR3 DNA sequence: TGTGCCAGCTCGGGGGGGAACACTGAAGCTTTCTTT.

This clone was detected many times. This chain joins TRBV7-9 and TRBJ2-2, with D possibly being TRBD1 or TRBD2 (5 bases each). V lost 5 bases and J lost 3, with 16 bases in between. Per germline, CDR1 SEHNR and CDR2 FQNEAQ (reference sequence). This CDR3 has 16 amino acids. The CDR3 here is CASSTPLRGDTGELFF. Here the CDR3 DNA reads TGTGCCAGCAGCACTCCCCTGAGAGGGGACACCGGGGAGCTGTTTTTT.

Comments on this clone: A far larger clone is a single base away, which makes a read error likely. This rearrangement joins TRBV4-2 to TRBJ2-7; 8 nucleotides align to TRBD1. V gave up 1 base and J gave up 3 bases; unmatched junction bases: 11. CDR1 is LGHNA and CDR2 is YNFKEQ in the germline V gene. The CDR3 contains 17 residues. The CDR3 DNA reads TGTGCCAGCAGCCAAGCGATCTCTCTGGACAGGGACTACGAGCAGTACTTC. Protein: CASSQAISLDRDYEQYF.

This chain uses TRBV19 with TRBJ2-7; D not certain. V lost 6 bases and J lost 2, with 5 bases in between. Germline V gives CDR1 LNHDA, CDR2 SQIVND (reference sequence). This CDR3 comprises 11 residues. The CDR3 is CASSSTYEQYF. The CDR3 nucleotides are TGTGCCAGTAGCAGTACCTACGAGCAGTACTTC. Variable domain in full (rest from reference TRBV19 and TRBJ2-7): DGGITQSPKYLFRKEGQNVTLSCEQNLNHDAMYWYRQDPGQGLRLIYYSQIVNDFQKGDIAEGYSVSREKKESFPLTVTSAQKNPTAFYLCASSSTYEQYFGPGTRLTVT.

The V gene is TRBV6-5, the J gene TRBJ2-2; D might be TRBD1 (6 bases). This CDR3 is built from 14 residues. Trimming took off 6 bases at V and 0 bases at J, with 8 bases between the two ends. Germline CDR1 MNHEY, CDR2 SVGAGI. The CDR3 here is CASSRTANTGELFF. In nucleotides, the CDR3 is TGTGCCAGCAGCCGGACAGCGAACACCGGGGAGCTGTTTTTT.

Worth noting for this clone: One junction end does not reproduce the germline sequence, and a read error may be involved. This CDR3 is CASSQSTQGQGAYEQYF. The CDR3 DNA follows: TGCGCCAGCAGCCAGTCTACCCAGGGACAGGGGGCTTACGAGCAGTACTTC. The chain combines TRBV7-9 with TRBJ2-7, with 12 positions matching TRBD1. This CDR3 contains 17 residues. The germline CDR1 and CDR2 sequences are SEHNR and FQNEAQ (reference sequence).

The sample holds one count of this clone. The rearrangement links TRBV6-6 to TRBJ2-2, with 13 bases fitting TRBD2. CDR3 length: 15 amino acids. Germline V gene sequence: CDR1 MNHNY, CDR2 SVGAGI (reference sequence). V lost 6 bases to trimming and J lost 7 bases; unmatched junction nucleotides: 5. This CDR3 reads CASSGLAGEIGELFF. CDR3 DNA sequence: TGTGCCAGCAGCGGACTAGCGGGAGAGATCGGGGAGCTGTTTTTT.

V gene TRBV6-6 combines with J gene TRBJ2-7; D unresolved. Trimming removed 4 bases from V and 3 bases from J, with 7 bases in between. CDR3 length: 12 amino acids. Germline values: CDR1 MNHNY, CDR2 SVGAGI (reference sequence). The CDR3 spells CASSSPLYEQYF. The CDR3 DNA reads TGTGCCAGCAGTTCCCCACTCTACGAGCAGTACTTC.

The genes are TRBV7-9 and TRBJ2-7; the D gene is possibly TRBD2 (5 bases). The CDR3 sequence is 15 residues long. Per the germline V gene, CDR1 is SEHNR and CDR2 is FQNEAQ (reference sequence). Trimming took off 4 bases at V and 1 base at J, with 14 bases between the two ends. The CDR3 reads CASSWADSRSYEQYF. The CDR3 DNA reads as TGTGCCAGCAGCTGGGCGGACTCCCGATCCTACGAGCAGTACTTC.

The V and J genes are TRBV7-9 and TRBJ2-5; TRBD1 matches 7 bases. CDR3 length: 15 amino acids. CDR1 SEHNR and CDR2 FQNEAQ come from the germline V gene (reference sequence). V lost 4 bases and J lost 5; bases outside the gene matches: 10. The CDR3 sequence: CASSSDRTVGETQYF. CDR3 nucleotides: TGTGCCAGCAGCTCGGACAGGACGGTCGGGGAGACCCAGTACTTC.

This chain joins TRBV6-1 and TRBJ2-2; no clear D gene. The germline V gene has CDR1 MNHNS and CDR2 SASEGT. V was shortened by 7 bases and J by 0 bases, with 12 bases between the two germline ends. The CDR3 extends over 15 amino acids. Here the CDR3 DNA reads TGTGCCAGCATGGGCGCGGATTCGAACACCGGGGAGCTGTTTTTT. Translation: CASMGADSNTGELFF.

This chain joins TRBV6-5 and TRBJ2-5, with D possibly matching TRBD2 (6 bases). The CDR3 is made up of 13 amino acids. Looked up from germline, CDR1 is MNHEY and CDR2 is SVGAGI. The ends were cut back, 8 bases at V and 2 bases at J, with 12 bases in the middle. The CDR3 protein is CASGREPQETQYF. DNA of the CDR3: TGTGCCAGCGGCCGGGAGCCTCAAGAGACCCAGTACTTC.